Shown below are 17 T cell receptor beta chains from a single sample sequenced in a study of blood T cells in healthy people across ages. With a J-beta primer mix and a sample-barcoded 5' primer, a second PCR ran about 7 to 12 cycles. MiXCR, run by TCRdb on the 5' RACE reads, gives a single entry per CDR3 protein. The table shows 380,000 or so distinct CDR3 sequences, with roughly half occurring only once. Sequenced sample: blood. The source of these receptors is a man in his 60s in good health.

V gene TRBV24-1 combines with J gene TRBJ2-7, with D unresolved. The closer fit of TRBJ2-5 to the DNA end suggests the J call may be wrong. Germline V CDR1 and CDR2: KGHDR, SFDVKD. The CDR3 extends over 11 amino acids. CDR3 loop: CATSGGETQYF. In nucleotides, the CDR3 is TGTGCCACCAGTGGTGGGGAGACCCAGTACTTC.

This chain uses TRBV29-1 with TRBJ2-7; D ambiguous. The CDR3 contains 12 residues. Trimming took 5 bases from V and 2 from J, leaving 10 bases between them. The germline CDR1 and CDR2 sequences are SQVTM and ANQGSEA. CDR3 nucleotide sequence: TGCAGCGTTATAGCCAATACCTACGAGCAGTACTTC. Translation: CSVIANTYEQYF.

This chain joins TRBV7-3 and TRBJ2-1, with D possibly called TRBD1 or TRBD2 (6 bases each). Germline CDR1 and CDR2: SGHTA and FQGTGA. Trimming took 2 bases from V and 12 from J, leaving 20 bases between them. This CDR3 comprises 15 residues. CDR3 loop: CASSLVEGGSTGQFF. The CDR3 DNA sequence: TGTGCCAGCAGCTTAGTCGAAGGGGGGTCCACCGGGCAGTTCTTC.

The genes are TRBV10-3 and TRBJ2-7, with 7 bases matching TRBD1. This CDR3 spans 15 amino acids. Trimming at V came to 3 bases and at J to 0 bases, leaving 5 bases not matched to a gene. Germline CDR1 is ENHRY and CDR2 is SYGVKD. This chain's CDR3 is CAISDRGGDSYEQYF. CDR3 bases: TGTGCCATCAGTGATAGAGGGGGCGACTCCTACGAGCAGTACTTC.

V and J are TRBV3-1 and TRBJ2-4, with D possibly being TRBD1 (7 bases). This CDR3 spans 14 amino acids. V lost 0 bases to trimming and J lost 13 bases, with 16 bases between them. CDR1 LGHDT and CDR2 YNNKEL come from the germline V gene (reference sequence). This CDR3 reads CASSQEARGAQQYF. CDR3 DNA sequence: TGTGCCAGCAGCCAAGAAGCCAGGGGGGCACAGCAGTACTTC.

The chain uses TRBV20-1 and TRBJ2-7; 8 nucleotides line up with TRBD2. The CDR3 is made up of 14 amino acids. The germline V gene encodes CDR1 DFQATT and CDR2 SNEGSKA (reference sequence). Germline trimming cut 7 bases from V and 3 bases from J; bases unmatched to any gene: 11. The CDR3 reads CSVAGGTSDYEQYF. In nucleotides, the CDR3 is TGCAGTGTTGCGGGGGGCACATCCGACTACGAGCAGTACTTC.

A note on this clonotype: This may come from a read error, since a much larger clone is one base off. The rearrangement links TRBV3-1 to TRBJ2-7; 7 nucleotides agree with TRBD2. The germline gives CDR1 LGHDT, CDR2 YNNKEL (reference sequence). The junction had 7 bases not matched to a gene; V was cut back by 0 bases and J by 2 bases. The CDR3 loop spans 16 amino acids. This CDR3 is CASSQELREGAYEQYF. DNA for the CDR3: TGTGCCAGCAGCCAAGAGTTGAGGGAGGGTGCCTACGAGCAGTACTTC.

This clonotype occurred many times. This chain uses TRBV6-2 or TRBV6-3 with TRBJ2-5; tentative D call: TRBD2 (6 bases). The CDR3 is made up of 16 amino acids. V lost 3 bases to trimming and J lost 2 bases, with 16 bases between them. CDR1 is MNHEY, CDR2 SVGEGT, per germline. The CDR3 loop is CASSYYPGLTQETQYF. In DNA, the CDR3 is TGTGCCAGCAGTTATTATCCGGGACTCACACAAGAGACCCAGTACTTC.

The V gene is TRBV18, the J gene TRBJ2-7, with 7 bases matching TRBD2. Trimming cost V 3 bases and J 7 bases; bases outside gene matches: 15. This CDR3 contains 16 residues. The germline V gene has CDR1 KGHSH and CDR2 LQKENI. CDR3 coding DNA: TGTGCCAGCTCACCTTTAGCGGGTGCGTCCTACAATGAGCAGTACTTC. It specifies CASSPLAGASYNEQYF.

Comments on this clonotype: The junction does not match germline at one end; this may be a read error. The V call is TRBV7-8, the J call TRBJ2-1, with D maybe TRBD2 (6 bases). Germline V lookup: CDR1 SGHVS, CDR2 FQNEAQ. This CDR3 is 17 amino acids long. The CDR3 here is CASSPRPNGSFYTEQFF. In DNA form, the CDR3 reads TGTGCCAGCAGCCCTCGGCCTAACGGGAGTTTTTACACTGAGCAGTTCTTC.

This chain links TRBV7-3 with TRBJ2-6; D possibly matches TRBD1 or TRBD2 (5 bases each). Trimming left V 5 bases short and J 0 bases short, with 14 bases between. The CDR3 totals 17 residues. CDR1 is SGHTA and CDR2 is FQGTGA in the germline V gene. In DNA form, the CDR3 reads TGTGCCAGCAGCCCGGGGCACTTGAGCTCTGGGGCCAACGTCCTGACTTTC. Translated, it gives CASSPGHLSSGANVLTF.

This rearrangement joins TRBV5-6 to TRBJ2-7; 8 nucleotides line up with TRBD1. The CDR3 is made up of 14 amino acids. V dropped 5 bases and J dropped 0; count of bases not matched to a gene: 4. Germline V lookup: CDR1 SGHDT, CDR2 YYEEEE. CDR3 bases: TGTGCCAGCAGAGATACAGGGGGCTCCTACGAGCAGTACTTC. Protein sequence: CASRDTGGSYEQYF.

The chain links TRBV20-1 to TRBJ1-5, with D perhaps matching TRBD1 (6 bases). Trimming left V 0 bases short and J 1 base short, with 13 bases between. The CDR3 is 16 amino acids. CDR1 and CDR2 from the germline V gene are DFQATT and SNEGSKA (reference sequence). The CDR3 here is CSARDTGRGSNQPQHF. CDR3 coding DNA: TGCAGTGCTAGAGACACGGGCAGGGGAAGCAATCAGCCCCAGCATTTT.

This clonotype showed up just a few times. J is TRBJ2-7 and V is TRBV28; 8 nucleotides line up with TRBD2. This CDR3 spans 15 amino acids. Germline values: CDR1 MDHEN, CDR2 SYDVKM. J gave up 1 base and V 10 bases, and 12 bases lay outside the gene matches. In nucleotides, the CDR3 is TGTGCCACCGGGAGGGCGAGGGGTAGGTCCTACGAGCAGTACTTC. It codes for CATGRARGRSYEQYF.

This chain connects TRBV20-1 to TRBJ1-4; no clear D gene. Germline loops: CDR1 DFQATT, CDR2 SNEGSKA (reference sequence). CDR3 length equals 12 residues. Trimming pared 4 bases from V and 3 bases from J, leaving 6 bases between. This chain's CDR3 is CSAIAPNEKLFF. As DNA, the CDR3 is TGCAGTGCTATCGCGCCTAATGAAAAACTGTTTTTT.

This clonotype was counted between two and nine times. The chain employs TRBV13 and TRBJ1-6; 12 bases align to TRBD1. Per the germline V gene, CDR1 is PRHDT and CDR2 is FYEKMQ (reference sequence). Germline trimming cut 3 bases from V and 10 bases from J; bases unmatched to any gene: 4. The length of the CDR3 is 15 residues. The CDR3 region has the DNA TGTGCCAGCAGCTTTTATGGGACAGGGGGCTCACCCCTCCACTTT. It encodes CASSFYGTGGSPLHF.

In its sample, this clonotype was seen a few times. The chain has TRBV2 and TRBJ2-7; 10 bases match TRBD2. Trimming removed 5 bases from V and 6 bases from J; junction bases left unmatched: 7. This CDR3 is 14 amino acids long. Germline CDR1 reads SNHLY; CDR2 reads FYNNEI. Here the CDR3 reads CASSSAGGSLEQYF. The CDR3 region has the DNA TGTGCCAGCAGTTCAGCGGGAGGGTCCCTCGAGCAGTACTTC.